In this sample, the clone carrying this T cell receptor beta chain turned up many times. Regarding time point: newly diagnosed GD, antithyroid drugs for less than 3 months. With RNA extracted from PBMCs as input, the TCR library was made. The data originate from a study of regulatory T cells in long-lasting Graves disease. The authors built TCR beta libraries using iRepertoire HTBI primers and Arm-PCR of CDR3 regions. MiXCR, run by TCRdb on the multiplex PCR reads, gives a single entry per CDR3 protein. The sample has hundreds of thousands of distinct CDR3 sequences; 16% are singletons. Germline CDR1 is SNHLY and CDR2 is FYNNEI. The CDR3 length is 19 residues. V lost 6 bases, J lost 6 bases, and 27 bases lay in between. These data were also filed under a second study, of T cells in Graves' hyperthyroidism and ophthalmopathy. That report notes: Exclusion of a patient resulted from uncontrolled infection, other autoimmune disease, pregnancy or lactation. Median prediction lead before ophthalmopathy onset was 6.5 months with the model.

The V gene is TRBV2, the J gene TRBJ1-6; D remains ambiguous. Sequencing used peripheral blood mononuclear cells (PBMCs), obtained at new diagnosis, from a patient treated with antithyroid drugs. The sequence was obtained from a man in his forties or fifties with Graves disease. The CDR3 sequence: CASSATRASISRANSPLHF. Here the CDR3 DNA reads TGTGCCAGCAGCGCAACTCGAGCTTCCATATCCCGTGCTAATTCACCCCTCCACTTT.